This is a list of T cell receptor beta chains from one sample in a study of blood T cell repertoires in COVID-19. Measured with immunoSEQ multiplex PCR; TCRdb has only the in-frame clones, and not every one. The sample carries 130,000 or so clones, more than 60% recorded once. Material for sequencing was peripheral blood. Receptors originate from a woman in her 70s with acute or convalescent COVID-19. Both conserved end residues are part of each CDR3. The order of the fields is J gene, V gene, CDR3 protein.

TRBJ1-3 TRBV10-3 CAIRGVSGQGSGNTIYF
TRBJ2-2 TRBV2 CASSDPDTPRTGELFF
TRBJ1-6 TRBV5-1 CASSLVTGSDSPLHF
TRBJ1-1 TRBV4-1 CASRRTGSVAEAFF
TRBJ1-4 TRBV21-1 CASSKGLRGNEKLFF
TRBJ1-2 TRBV28 CASSPEESGYTF
TRBJ2-5 TRBV2 CASSSKTSGGSETQYF
TRBJ1-6 TRBV12-3/TRBV12-4 CASSFDRGSPLHF
TRBJ1-1 TRBV19 CASSMARNTEAFF
TRBJ2-2 TRBV7-9 CASSLAGPDTGELFF
TRBJ2-7 TRBV29-1 CSVEARTGISYEQYF
TRBJ1-2 TRBV6-5 CASSYSGGDYTF
TRBJ2-3 TRBV10-1 CASSETGGMADTQYF
TRBJ2-5 TRBV10-1 CASSEWSLGTQYF
TRBJ2-7 TRBV29-1 CSVEELVAGEQYF
TRBJ2-1 TRBV2 CASSRGSYNEQFF
TRBJ1-1 TRBV4-2 CASSQEGGRKNTEAFF
TRBJ2-3 TRBV7-3 CASSFMEADTQYF
TRBJ2-1 TRBV2 CASSGEALYNEQFF
TRBJ2-7 TRBV28 CASSSIRGYSHEQYF
TRBJ2-6 TRBV29-1 CSVLKRTGLSSGANVLTF
TRBJ2-7 TRBV11-2 CASSLADSGSYEQYF
TRBJ1-2 TRBV4-2 CASSQLGTDHYGYTF
TRBJ1-5 TRBV2 CASSDNPGLSQHF
TRBJ2-4 TRBV4-2 CASSPRLQGPPPRIAKNIQYF
TRBJ2-5 TRBV6-1 CASSELAGGQETQYF
TRBJ2-5 TRBV18 CASSPPEFRAETQYF
TRBJ1-2 TRBV18 CASSPRIVLEADGYTF